These 16 T cell receptor beta chains originate from one sample sequenced in a study of early T cells in non-severe SARS-CoV-2 infection. TCRdb independently ran MiXCR on the 5' RACE reads; one entry per CDR3 protein. The data hold roughly 34,000 distinct CDR3 sequences, with 5.5% to 7.5% observed a single time. The sequencing input was whole blood. The receptors were gathered from an adult who was a healthcare worker with PCR-confirmed SARS-CoV-2 infection or an uninfected control (not recorded which).

This clonotype was picked up many times. The rearrangement links TRBV29-1 to TRBJ2-1; the D gene is possibly TRBD2 (6 bases). Germline CDR1 is SQVTM and CDR2 is ANQGSEA. Deletions cut 7 bases from V and 6 bases from J, with 10 bases between. The CDR3 covers 11 residues. CDR3 region: CSAYGGNEQFF. As DNA, the CDR3 is TGCAGCGCTTACGGGGGCAATGAGCAGTTCTTC.

This clonotype has more than one count but fewer than ten. The chain carries TRBV25-1 and TRBJ1-2, with D possibly being TRBD1 (5 bases). CDR1 MGHDK and CDR2 SYGVNS come from the germline V gene. Trimming took 7 bases from V and 4 from J, leaving 13 bases between them. This CDR3 has 13 amino acids. CDR3 residues: CASTSGTVYGYTF. CDR3 in DNA: TGTGCCAGCACATCAGGGACGGTCTATGGCTACACCTTC.

This clonotype has at least ten counts. This sequence joins TRBV11-2 and TRBJ2-6; weak D call: TRBD2 (5 bases). The V end was cut by 5 bases, the J end by 4 bases, with 12 bases between. CDR3 length: 15 amino acids. CDR1 and CDR2 from the germline V gene are SGHAT and FQNNGV. CDR3 loop: CASSMREPGANVLTF. In DNA form, the CDR3 reads TGTGCCAGCAGCATGAGGGAACCCGGGGCCAACGTCCTGACTTTC.

This clonotype was counted ten times or more. The J gene is TRBJ1-5, the V gene TRBV2; D gene uncertain. V lost 1 base and J lost 4, with 8 bases in between. The CDR3 totals 14 residues. Germline values: CDR1 SNHLY, CDR2 FYNNEI. This chain's CDR3 is CASSEVFGNQPQHF. The CDR3 DNA reads as TGTGCCAGCAGTGAAGTGTTCGGGAATCAGCCCCAGCATTTT.

This clonotype turned up a few times. The V gene is TRBV20-1, the J gene TRBJ1-2, with D perhaps TRBD1 (5 bases). The CDR3 covers 15 residues. Germline loops: CDR1 DFQATT, CDR2 SNEGSKA (reference sequence). V shed 1 base and J shed 1 base, with 13 bases lying between them. Here the CDR3 reads CSARGMGRRNYGYTF. CDR3 sequence (DNA): TGCAGTGCTAGAGGGATGGGACGCCGTAACTATGGCTACACCTTC.

The table lists this clonotype with a few counts. The genes are TRBV11-2 and TRBJ1-6, with no clear D. The germline V gene encodes CDR1 SGHAT and CDR2 FQNNGV. Trimming removed 1 base at V and 5 bases at J, with 12 bases between. This CDR3 has 16 residues. The CDR3 nucleotides read TGTGCCAGCAGCTTAGGATCGTGGAGTAATAATTCACCCCTCCACTTT. Protein: CASSLGSWSNNSPLHF.

As regards this clonotype: A read error may be the cause here, since a much bigger clone is one base away. This CDR3 is CASSTDGTGQETQYF. Written as DNA, the CDR3 is TGTGCCAGCAGTACCGACGGGACAGGACAAGAGACCCAGTACTTC. The chain carries TRBV11-1 and TRBJ2-5; 8 bases are shared with TRBD1. Germline V lookup: CDR1 SGHAT, CDR2 FQDESV (reference sequence). The CDR3 has 15 residues. V dropped 6 bases and J dropped 2; count of bases not matched to a gene: 8.

This clonotype was seen at least ten times. J is TRBJ2-1 and V is TRBV20-1, with no clear D. The CDR3 has 13 residues. Germline-derived CDR1 and CDR2 are DFQATT and SNEGSKA (reference sequence). V dropped 4 bases and J dropped 2 bases, with 9 bases sitting between them. DNA for the CDR3: TGCAGTGCTACCCCGGGCCCCTACAATGAGCAGTTCTTC. This encodes CSATPGPYNEQFF.

In this sample, this clonotype turned up many times. The J gene is TRBJ1-2, the V gene TRBV28; tentative D call: TRBD1 (6 bases). The V end lost 4 bases, the J end lost 8 bases, and 11 bases lay between the germline ends. This CDR3 is built from 12 residues. CDR1 is MDHEN, CDR2 SYDVKM, per germline. CDR3 sequence: CASSSTGRGYTF. The CDR3 DNA reads TGTGCCAGCAGTTCCACAGGGAGAGGCTACACCTTC.

In its sample, this clonotype was seen many times. The V and J genes are TRBV5-6 and TRBJ2-2; 7 nucleotides align to TRBD1. Looked up from germline, CDR1 is SGHDT and CDR2 is YYEEEE. The J segment lost 3 bases and the V segment lost 0 bases, leaving 5 bases of the junction unmatched. This CDR3 has 16 amino acids. The CDR3 DNA sequence: TGTGCCAGCAGCTTGGGACAGGGAGTGTACACCGGGGAGCTGTTTTTT. Translating it yields CASSLGQGVYTGELFF.

In this sample, this clonotype turned up many times. The chain is built from TRBV6-6 and TRBJ1-2; D is uncertain. Germline V CDR1 and CDR2: MNHNY, SVGAGI (reference sequence). This CDR3 is 17 amino acids long. Trimming left V 0 bases short and J 4 bases short, with 18 bases between. CDR3: CASSYSYDKVRGYGYTF. In DNA form, the CDR3 reads TGTGCCAGCAGTTACTCCTACGACAAGGTTCGGGGCTATGGCTACACCTTC.

This clonotype was counted at least ten times. This rearrangement joins TRBV7-9 to TRBJ2-1, with 11 nucleotides matching TRBD2. The germline CDR1 and CDR2 sequences are SEHNR and FQNEAQ (reference sequence). Trimming cost V 5 bases and J 7 bases; bases outside gene matches: 10. The CDR3 sequence is 16 residues long. The CDR3 loop reads CASSTPTSGVGNEQFF. The CDR3 DNA follows: TGTGCCAGCAGCACCCCGACTAGCGGGGTTGGAAATGAGCAGTTCTTC.

This clonotype came up many times. The rearrangement links TRBV7-9 to TRBJ1-5, with 7 positions matching TRBD1. The CDR3 has 15 amino acids. Germline loops: CDR1 SEHNR, CDR2 FQNEAQ (reference sequence). The ends lost 2 bases at V and 1 base at J; junction bases unmatched: 2. The CDR3 DNA sequence: TGTGCCAGCAGCTTACAGGGGGGGAGCAATCAGCCCCAGCATTTT. Protein sequence: CASSLQGGSNQPQHF.

This clonotype has more than one count but fewer than ten. This rearrangement joins TRBV7-8 to TRBJ1-6; D is ambiguous. This CDR3 is 18 amino acids long. Trimming shortened V by 4 bases and J by 0 bases, and 16 bases separated the two germline ends. CDR1 is SGHVS and CDR2 is FQNEAQ in the germline V gene. The CDR3 loop is CASSSGRFASSYNSPLHF. The CDR3 DNA sequence: TGTGCCAGCAGCTCCGGGAGGTTCGCAAGCTCCTATAATTCACCCCTCCACTTT.

This clonotype was detected many times. The gene calls are TRBV6-5 and TRBJ1-6; D is ambiguous. Trimming shortened V by 0 bases and J by 9 bases, and 6 bases separated the two germline ends. The CDR3 totals 13 residues. CDR1 MNHEY and CDR2 SVGAGI come from the germline V gene. As DNA, the CDR3 is TGTGCCAGCAGTTACTCGTTTGGTTCACCCCTCCACTTT. It encodes CASSYSFGSPLHF.

This clonotype was found a few times. The rearrangement uses TRBV7-9 and TRBJ1-3, with TRBD1 matching 8 bases. Germline assignment: CDR1 SEHNR and CDR2 FQNEAQ (reference sequence). V shed 1 base, J shed 0 bases, and the junction held 2 bases outside the gene matches. This CDR3 comprises 16 residues. CDR3 nucleotide sequence: TGTGCCAGCAGCTTAGAAACAGGGGGCTCTGGAAACACCATATATTTT. Amino acids: CASSLETGGSGNTIYF. Filled out from reference TRBV7-9 and TRBJ1-3, the complete variable domain reads DTGVSQNPRHKITKRGQNVTFRCDPISEHNRLYWYRQTLGQGPEFLTYFQNEAQLEKSRLLSDRFSAERPKGSFSTLEIQRTEQGDSAMYLCASSLETGGSGNTIYFGEGSWLTVV.